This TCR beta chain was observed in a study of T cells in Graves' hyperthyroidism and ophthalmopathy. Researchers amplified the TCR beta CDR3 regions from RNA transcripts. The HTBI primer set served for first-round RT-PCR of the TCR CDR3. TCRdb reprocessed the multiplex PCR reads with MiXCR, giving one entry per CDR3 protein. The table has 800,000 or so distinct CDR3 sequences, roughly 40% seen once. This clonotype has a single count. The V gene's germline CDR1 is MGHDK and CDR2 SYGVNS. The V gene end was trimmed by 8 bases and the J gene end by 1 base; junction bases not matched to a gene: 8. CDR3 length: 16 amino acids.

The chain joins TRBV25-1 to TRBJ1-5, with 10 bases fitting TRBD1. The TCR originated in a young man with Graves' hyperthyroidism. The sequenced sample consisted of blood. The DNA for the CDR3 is TGTGCCAGCGGAGACAAGACAGGGGGCAGCAATCAGCCCCAGCATTTT. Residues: CASGDKTGGSNQPQHF.